Shown below are 2 T cell receptor beta chains from a single sample sequenced in a study of Tregs in tolerant kidney transplant recipients. Assay: immunoSEQ multiplex PCR; the TCRdb copy retains only in-frame clones and omits some. The data hold some 110,000 clones, with around 91% observed a single time. Input material: CD4+ T cells from blood. Every receptor here comes from a human donor in good health.

This clone was seen only a few times. This CDR3 reads CASSLKRGHEQYF. In DNA, the CDR3 is TGTGCCAGCAGCTTAAAGAGGGGACACGAGCAGTACTTC. The genes are TRBV7-9 and TRBJ2-7; perhaps D is TRBD1 or TRBD2 (5 bases each). This CDR3 comprises 13 residues. Trimming stripped 2 bases from V and 5 bases from J, with 10 bases between. The germline CDR1 and CDR2 sequences are SEHNR and FQNEAQ (reference sequence).

The rearrangement links TRBV18 to TRBJ1-5; D not resolved. CDR1 KGHSH and CDR2 LQKENI come from the germline V gene. Trimming left V 0 bases short and J 4 bases short, with 10 bases between. CDR3 length: 15 residues. CDR3 loop: CASSPPGDLNQPQHF. The CDR3, as DNA: TGTGCCAGCTCACCACCGGGAGACCTTAATCAGCCCCAGCATTTT.